Listed below are T cell receptor beta chains from one sample, sequenced in a study of T cell repertoires in cytomegalovirus infection. TCRdb re-called the reads with MiXCR, one entry per CDR3 protein. Of about 920,000 distinct CDR3 sequences detected, about a third appear once; the ten largest clones hold roughly an eighth. No cognate antigen is known for these TCRs. Sequencing used cultured CD8+ T cells from PBMCs, obtained from culture after CMV antigen stimulation. The receptor set was obtained from a human donor in good health (CMV status not recorded). Some clones in this sample may be carry-over from other donors' samples. CDR3s include the opening cysteine and the closing phenylalanine or tryptophan. Fields, in order: D gene, V gene, clone size, J gene, CDR3 protein, CDR3 DNA. A D gene is named only where the DNA matches it firmly. The size field is filled for only some rows; it gives once, few, many or a size class.

D: TRBD1; V: TRBV9; size: NA; J: TRBJ1-2; CDR3: CASSGDRGYGYTF; DNA: TGTGCCAGCAGCGGGGACAGGGGGTATGGCTACACCTTC
D: TRBD1; V: TRBV5-4; size: few; J: TRBJ1-1; CDR3: CASSLDTQGGTEAFF; DNA: TGTGCCAGCAGCTTGGACACACAGGGGGGGACTGAAGCTTTCTTT
D: TRBD1; V: TRBV6-5; size: NA; J: TRBJ1-2; CDR3: CASSGPKTGRANYGYTF; DNA: TGTGCCAGCAGTGGCCCCAAGACAGGGAGAGCTAACTATGGCTACACCTTC
D: TRBD2; V: TRBV13; size: NA; J: TRBJ2-2; CDR3: CASSPRGGGTGELFF; DNA: TGTGCCAGCAGCCCCCGGGGGGGTGGCACCGGGGAGCTGTTTTTT
D: TRBD1; V: TRBV7-9; size: few; J: TRBJ2-7; CDR3: CASSETGFGTYEQYF; DNA: TGTGCCAGCAGCGAGACAGGGTTTGGTACCTACGAGCAGTACTTC
D: NA; V: TRBV7-9; size: few; J: TRBJ1-5; CDR3: CASSSNDGLNQPQHF; DNA: TGTGCCAGCAGCTCGAACGACGGTCTGAATCAGCCCCAGCATTTT
D: NA; V: TRBV24-1; size: NA; J: TRBJ2-5; CDR3: CVTTLDYAQETQYF; DNA: TGTGTCACAACGTTGGACTACGCCCAAGAGACCCAGTACTTC
D: NA; V: TRBV6-6; size: NA; J: TRBJ1-3; CDR3: CASSTDKAGNTIYF; DNA: TGTGCCAGCAGTACGGACAAGGCTGGAAACACCATATATTTT
D: TRBD1; V: TRBV19; size: few; J: TRBJ2-1; CDR3: CASSIVATGSGYNEQFF; DNA: TGTGCCAGTAGTATAGTGGCGACAGGGTCTGGCTACAATGAGCAGTTCTTC
D: NA; V: TRBV7-9; size: NA; J: TRBJ1-1; CDR3: CASSLLRGADTEAFF; DNA: TGTGCCAGCAGCTTATTAAGGGGCGCGGACACTGAAGCTTTCTTT
D: NA; V: TRBV7-9; size: NA; J: TRBJ2-6; CDR3: CASSFPTESGANVLTF; DNA: TGTGCCAGCAGCTTTCCAACAGAATCTGGGGCCAACGTCCTGACTTTC
D: NA; V: TRBV4-3; size: few; J: TRBJ1-5; CDR3: CASSQDFRGNQPQHF; DNA: TGCGCCAGCAGCCAAGATTTCAGGGGTAACCAGCCCCAGCATTTT
D: TRBD1; V: TRBV19; size: few; J: TRBJ1-1; CDR3: CASSLPEQGISPEAFF; DNA: TGTGCCAGTAGTTTGCCGGAACAGGGGATATCGCCTGAAGCTTTCTTT
D: NA; V: TRBV7-9; size: NA; J: TRBJ1-1; CDR3: CASSQIPAVEAFF; DNA: TGTGCCAGCAGCCAAATTCCAGCTGTCGAAGCTTTCTTT
D: NA; V: TRBV19; size: NA; J: TRBJ2-2; CDR3: CASSWGRTGELFF; DNA: TGTGCCAGTAGTTGGGGCCGCACCGGGGAGCTGTTTTTT
D: TRBD1; V: TRBV19; size: NA; J: TRBJ2-2; CDR3: CASSTPRTGEIRNTGELFF; DNA: TGTGCCAGTAGTACCCCTAGGACAGGGGAGATTCGAAACACCGGGGAGCTGTTTTTT
D: NA; V: TRBV7-9; size: many; J: TRBJ2-7; CDR3: CASATSSGYEQYF; DNA: TGTGCCAGCGCTACCTCCAGCGGGTACGAGCAGTACTTC
D: TRBD1; V: TRBV19; size: NA; J: TRBJ1-1; CDR3: CATARTGNTEAFF; DNA: TGTGCCACAGCTCGGACAGGGAACACTGAAGCTTTCTTT
D: NA; V: TRBV15; size: NA; J: TRBJ1-3; CDR3: CATSVYSYGSGNTIYF; DNA: TGTGCCACCAGTGTTTACAGCTACGGCTCTGGAAACACCATATATTTT
D: NA; V: TRBV7-6; size: many; J: TRBJ2-2; CDR3: CASRQGGGTGELFF; DNA: TGTGCCAGCAGACAGGGGGGGGGCACCGGGGAGCTGTTTTTT
D: NA; V: TRBV12-3/TRBV12-4; size: few; J: TRBJ2-5; CDR3: CASSFWDSSKKETQYF; DNA: TGTGCCAGCAGTTTCTGGGACTCAAGCAAAAAAGAGACCCAGTACTTC
D: TRBD1; V: TRBV10-3; size: NA; J: TRBJ2-7; CDR3: CAISGQGTYEQYF; DNA: TGTGCCATCAGCGGACAGGGGACCTACGAGCAGTACTTC
D: NA; V: TRBV7-9; size: many; J: TRBJ2-3; CDR3: CASSPGDPTDTQYF; DNA: TGTGCCAGCAGCCCAGGGGACCCCACAGATACGCAGTATTTT
D: TRBD2; V: TRBV9; size: once; J: TRBJ2-1; CDR3: CASRKTSLEDNEQFF; DNA: TGTGCCAGCAGAAAGACTAGCCTTGAGGACAATGAGCAGTTCTTC